This TCR beta chain was found in a study of shared clonotypes between healthy human individuals. Germline V gene data show CDR1 as LGHNA and CDR2 as YNFKEQ. Trimming took 5 bases from V and 4 from J; bases not matched to a gene: 10. The CDR3 consists of 15 residues. General study points: Naive CD4 clonotypes were shared across a few donors at roughly 5.3%.

Notes on this clone: Its target is not known.

As processed by the authors: In the immunoSEQ data, sequences were junction-only and lacked quality scores, so filtering differed. Data came from immunoSEQ multiplex PCR; TCRdb stores just in-frame clones and leaves some out. D and trimming come from the DNA, and the V and J calls and clone size come from that table. The sample comprises approximately 92,000 clones, 68% of which are singletons, and roughly 50% rests with the top ten. CD8 memory merged CD45RO+ with CCR7-negative CD45RA+ TemRA cells. The rearrangement joins TRBV4-2 to TRBJ1-1; 7 bases line up with TRBD1. The TCR was taken from a young man in good health. The sample was memory CD8+ T cells sorted from blood. Subset described: CD45RO+ cells pooled with CCR7-negative TemRA cells. The CDR3 nucleotides read TGTGCCAGCAGCTTGGTATCCCCAGGGGGCACTGAAGCTTTCTTT. Encoded protein: CASSLVSPGGTEAFF.